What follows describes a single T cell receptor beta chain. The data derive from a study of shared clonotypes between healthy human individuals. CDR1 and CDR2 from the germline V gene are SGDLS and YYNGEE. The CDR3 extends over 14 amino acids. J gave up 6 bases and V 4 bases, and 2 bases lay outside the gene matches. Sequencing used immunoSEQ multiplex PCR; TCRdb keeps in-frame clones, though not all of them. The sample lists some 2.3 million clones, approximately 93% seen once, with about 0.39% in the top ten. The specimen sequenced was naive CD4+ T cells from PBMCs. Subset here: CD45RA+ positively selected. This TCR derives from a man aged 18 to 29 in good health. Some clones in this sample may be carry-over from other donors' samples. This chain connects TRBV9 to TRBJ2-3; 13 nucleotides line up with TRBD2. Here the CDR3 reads CASSRTSGGDTQYF. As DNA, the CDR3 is TGTGCCAGCAGCCGGACTAGCGGGGGTGATACGCAGTATTTT.